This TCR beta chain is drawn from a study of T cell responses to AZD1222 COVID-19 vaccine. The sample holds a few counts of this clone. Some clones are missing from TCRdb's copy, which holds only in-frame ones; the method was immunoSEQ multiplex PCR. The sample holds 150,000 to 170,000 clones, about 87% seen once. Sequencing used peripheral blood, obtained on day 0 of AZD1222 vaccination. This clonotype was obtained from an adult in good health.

The CDR3 nucleotides read TGTGCCAGCAGTTACCTGGCTGAAGCTTTCTTT. Translation: CASSYLAEAFF. V is TRBV6-5 and J is TRBJ1-1, with D unclear. CDR3 length equals 11 residues. Germline CDR1 is MNHEY and CDR2 is SVGAGI. The germline V and J ends were trimmed by 2 bases and 6 bases, with 4 bases remaining between them.